A single T cell receptor (beta chain) is shown here with its context. As originally analysed: Estimation of nucleated cell counts was performed using reference gene primer amplification. The repertoire was sequenced with immunoSEQ multiplex PCR; TCRdb's copy has only in-frame clones and lacks some. The D gene and trimming were derived from the DNA, and the V and J assignments and clone size from that table. The sample includes roughly 120,000 clones, about 85% of them seen just once. This entry is derived from a study of blood T cell repertoires in COVID-19. Across the whole study: Both acute and convalescent COVID-19 samples were obtained from the United States, Italy and Spain. In each case, the material was cDNA or gDNA derived from T cells, B-cell-depleted T cells, or PBMCs.

The germline V gene encodes CDR1 LNHDA and CDR2 SQIVND (reference sequence). V lost 5 bases to trimming and J lost 0 bases, with 11 bases between them. This CDR3 spans 15 amino acids. The sequence derives from a man in his 70s with acute or convalescent COVID-19. Material for sequencing was peripheral blood. The chain combines TRBV19 with TRBJ1-3, with D possibly TRBD1 on 6 matching bases. The DNA for the CDR3 is TGTGCCAGTAGTGTCGACAGGAACTCTGGAAACACCATATATTTT. This codes for CASSVDRNSGNTIYF.